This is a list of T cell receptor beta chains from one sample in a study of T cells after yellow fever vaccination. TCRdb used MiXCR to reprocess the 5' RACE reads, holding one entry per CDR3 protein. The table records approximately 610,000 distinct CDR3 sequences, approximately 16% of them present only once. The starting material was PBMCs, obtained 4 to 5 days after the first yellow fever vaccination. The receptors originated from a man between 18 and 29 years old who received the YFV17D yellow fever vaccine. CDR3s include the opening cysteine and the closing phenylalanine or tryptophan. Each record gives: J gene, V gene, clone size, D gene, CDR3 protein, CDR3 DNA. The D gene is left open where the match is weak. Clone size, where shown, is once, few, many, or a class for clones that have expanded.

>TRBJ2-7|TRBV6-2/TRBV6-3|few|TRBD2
CASSYETSILYEQYF
TGTGCCAGCAGTTACGAGACTAGCATTCTCTACGAGCAGTACTTC
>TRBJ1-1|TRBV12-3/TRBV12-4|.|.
CASSSWVEYTEAFF
TGTGCCAGCAGTTCGTGGGTAGAGTACACTGAAGCTTTCTTT
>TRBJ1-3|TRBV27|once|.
CASSSTPKSSGNTIYF
TGTGCCAGCAGTTCCACACCGAAAAGCTCTGGAAACACCATATATTTT
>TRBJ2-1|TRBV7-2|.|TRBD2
CASSLSPTSGGKGREFF
TGTGCCAGCAGCTTAAGCCCCACTAGCGGGGGGAAAGGGCGGGAGTTCTTC
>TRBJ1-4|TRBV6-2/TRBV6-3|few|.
CASSSRLTTNEKLFF
TGTGCCAGCAGTTCCAGGCTTACAACTAATGAAAAACTGTTTTTT
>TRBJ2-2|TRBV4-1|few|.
CASSQVAGADTGELFF
TGCGCCAGCAGCCAAGTCGCAGGGGCGGACACCGGGGAGCTGTTTTTT
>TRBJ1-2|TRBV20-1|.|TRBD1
CSAQLRQGSDGYTF
TGCAGTGCCCAGCTAAGACAGGGCAGTGACGGCTACACCTTC
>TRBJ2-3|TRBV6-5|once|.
CASSSEGGDTQYF
TGTGCCAGCAGTTCAGAGGGAGGAGATACGCAGTATTTT
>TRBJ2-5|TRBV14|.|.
CASSQGTFGGETQYF
TGTGCCAGCAGCCAAGGAACTTTTGGGGGAGAGACCCAGTACTTC
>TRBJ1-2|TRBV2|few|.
CASSDRTETYGYTF
TGTGCCAGCAGTGACCGGACGGAGACCTATGGCTACACCTTC
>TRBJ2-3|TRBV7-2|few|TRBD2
CASRNGLASDTQYF
TGTGCCAGCAGGAACGGACTAGCTAGTGATACGCAGTATTTT
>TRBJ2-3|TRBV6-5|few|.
CASSYKRARTDTQYF
TGTGCCAGCAGTTACAAAAGGGCCCGCACAGATACGCAGTATTTT
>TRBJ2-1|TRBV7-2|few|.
CASSLVEGGNEQFF
TGTGCCAGCAGCTTAGTGGAGGGGGGAAATGAGCAGTTCTTC
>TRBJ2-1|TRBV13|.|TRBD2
CASSFKTRGETYNEQFF
TGTGCCAGCAGCTTTAAAACGCGGGGGGAAACTTACAATGAGCAGTTCTTC
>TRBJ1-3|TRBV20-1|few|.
CSARERGHLSGNTIYF
TGCAGTGCTAGAGAGAGGGGCCACCTCTCAGGAAACACCATATATTTT
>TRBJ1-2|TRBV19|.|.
CASSGGDYGYTF
TGTGCCAGTAGTGGCGGGGACTATGGCTACACCTTC
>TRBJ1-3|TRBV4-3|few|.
CASSQEWGLGNTIYF
TGCGCCAGCAGCCAAGAATGGGGGCTCGGAAACACCATATATTTT
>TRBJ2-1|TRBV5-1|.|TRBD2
CASSLTSGGYEQFF
TGCGCCAGCAGTTTGACTAGCGGGGGCTATGAGCAGTTCTTC
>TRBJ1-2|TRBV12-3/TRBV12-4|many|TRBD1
CASSPRQGAYGYTF
TGTGCCAGCAGTCCCCGACAGGGGGCCTATGGCTACACCTTC
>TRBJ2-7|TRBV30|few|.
CAWSVAPGEAYEQYF
TGTGCCTGGAGTGTCGCCCCCGGCGAGGCCTACGAGCAGTACTTC
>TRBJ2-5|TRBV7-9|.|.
CASSRGFGETQYF
TGTGCCAGCAGCCGGGGTTTTGGAGAGACCCAGTACTTC
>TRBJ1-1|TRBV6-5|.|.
CASSYSRGENTEAFF
TGTGCCAGCAGTTACTCGAGGGGGGAGAACACTGAAGCTTTCTTT
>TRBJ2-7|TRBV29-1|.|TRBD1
CSVRVYRGPPSYEQYF
TGCAGCGTGAGGGTATACAGGGGCCCGCCCTCCTACGAGCAGTACTTC
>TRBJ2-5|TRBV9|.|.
CASSSLSDRATQYF
TGTGCCAGCAGCTCACTTTCCGACCGTGCGACCCAGTACTTC
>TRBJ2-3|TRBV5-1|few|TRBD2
CASSLGLAAEADTQYF
TGCGCCAGCAGCTTGGGGCTAGCGGCCGAGGCAGATACGCAGTATTTT
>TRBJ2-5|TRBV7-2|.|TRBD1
CASSLRTGAGETQYF
TGTGCCAGCAGCTTAAGGACAGGGGCTGGAGAGACCCAGTACTTC
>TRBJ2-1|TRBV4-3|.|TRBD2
CASSQEWTSGGDEQFF
TGCGCCAGCAGCCAAGAATGGACTAGCGGGGGGGATGAGCAGTTCTTC